Listed below are T cell receptor beta chains from one sample, sequenced in a study of T cells expressing NK-cell markers. With the 5' RACE reads reprocessed, TCRdb shows one record per CDR3 protein and no DNA. The sample data list 130,000 to 150,000 distinct CDR3 sequences. Source material: blood T cells: a sorted CD56 or NKG2C T cell subset, CD4+ or CD8+ T cells, or bulk PBMC T cells (not recorded which). The receptors were gathered from a man between 18 and 29 years old in good health. The CDR3 runs from the conserved cysteine through the conserved F or W.

v_call	j_call	cdr3_aa
TRBV9	TRBJ2-7	CASSVAGQGYEQYF
TRBV6-1	TRBJ2-7	CASRVASGSYEQYF
TRBV7-9	TRBJ2-7	CASSPNRVYEQYF
TRBV20-1	TRBJ2-1	CSARALGLPNEQFF
TRBV29-1	TRBJ2-1	CSVAVASTNEQFF
TRBV9	TRBJ2-3	CASSVGYTADTQYF
TRBV6-1	TRBJ2-1	CASNKEGAPYNEQFF
TRBV29-1	TRBJ2-7	CSVERTDSYEQYF
TRBV10-3	TRBJ1-1	CAIRPKLNTEAFF
TRBV12-3/TRBV12-4	TRBJ2-3	CASSLGTDTDTQYF
TRBV4-3	TRBJ2-7	CASSQDPATREQYF
TRBV6-1	TRBJ2-1	CASSEWGGSSYNEQFF
TRBV27	TRBJ2-5	CASSLYAGETQYF
TRBV7-9	TRBJ2-5	CASRRTEQETQYF
TRBV6-1	TRBJ2-5	CASSLRDSGETQYF
TRBV20-1	TRBJ2-7	CSAPDRTAYEQYF
TRBV12-3/TRBV12-4	TRBJ2-1	CASSLPGPEQFF
TRBV25-1	TRBJ2-1	CASHPLSGDEQFF
TRBV6-5	TRBJ2-3	CASSYTPGTSGMDTQYF
TRBV11-2	TRBJ2-4	CASSLVASTGTKNIQYF